This TCR beta chain appears in the sequencing data of a study of blood T cells in healthy people across ages. A J-beta primer mix and a sample-barcoded 5' primer were used in a second PCR of about 6 to 12 cycles. TCRdb redid the calling of the 5' RACE reads with MiXCR, one entry per CDR3 protein. The sample contains 1.5 million to 1.8 million distinct CDR3 sequences, roughly 43% of which appear only once. The V gene end was trimmed by 3 bases and the J gene end by 6 bases; junction bases not matched to a gene: 4. CDR1 and CDR2 (germline): GTSNPN, SVGIG (reference sequence). The CDR3 runs 13 residues.

This rearrangement joins TRBV30 to TRBJ1-3, with TRBD1 matching 8 bases. The material sequenced was blood. The source is a woman aged 18-29 years in good health. The CDR3 reads CAWRATGVNTIYF. In DNA, the CDR3 is TGTGCCTGGAGGGCGACAGGGGTAAACACCATATATTTT. The full variable domain, rest sourced from reference TRBV30 and TRBJ1-3, is SQTIHQWPATLVQPVGSPLSLECTVEGTSNPNLYWYRQAAGRGLQLLFYSVGIGQISSEVPQNLSASRPQDRQFILSSKKLLLSDSGFYLCAWRATGVNTIYFGEGSWLTVV.